One and the same sample provided the 25 T cell receptor beta chains below, sequenced in a study of identical twins. TCRdb analysed the 5' RACE reads with MiXCR anew, one entry per CDR3 protein. The sample lists about 220,000 distinct CDR3 sequences, about 7.5% seen once, with under 6% in the top ten. The same sample was also studied in work on yellow fever vaccine responses in identical twins.

Sequenced material: CD8+ T cells sorted from blood. These receptors all stem from a woman between 18 and 29 years old in good health.

This clonotype has more than one count but fewer than ten. V is TRBV20-1 and J is TRBJ1-2, with D perhaps matching TRBD1 (5 bases). The CDR3 consists of 15 residues. Germline V lookup: CDR1 DFQATT, CDR2 SNEGSKA (reference sequence). V was shortened by 6 bases and J by 3 bases, with 20 bases between the two germline ends. Here the CDR3 DNA reads TGCAGTGCCGATTTCTTGGCGGGGGTTGACTATGGCTACACCTTC. Its protein is CSADFLAGVDYGYTF.

The sample holds a few counts of this clonotype. The J gene is TRBJ2-2, the V gene TRBV10-3; D may be TRBD1 or TRBD2 (6 bases each). Germline V gene sequence: CDR1 ENHRY, CDR2 SYGVKD. The CDR3 runs 17 residues. Trimming took off 4 bases at V and 0 bases at J, with 15 bases between the two ends. CDR3 loop: CAISGGAGATNTGELFF. The CDR3, as DNA: TGTGCCATCAGTGGCGGGGCAGGGGCGACGAACACCGGGGAGCTGTTTTTT.

This clonotype showed up just a few times. The chain employs TRBV7-9 and TRBJ2-7; D gene uncertain. Trimming took off 3 bases at V and 3 bases at J, with 15 bases between the two ends. This CDR3 region has 15 residues. CDR1 is SEHNR and CDR2 is FQNEAQ in the germline V gene (reference sequence). The CDR3 here is CASSFSSPLNYEQYV. CDR3 in DNA: TGTGCCAGCAGCTTTTCATCCCCCCTAAACTACGAGCAGTACGTC.

This clonotype showed up just a few times. CDR3 amino acids: CASSFGDLAKNIQYF. CDR3 sequence (DNA): TGTGCCAGCAGCTTTGGGGACCTAGCCAAAAACATTCAGTACTTC. The chain employs TRBV5-6 and TRBJ2-4; D possibly matches TRBD1 or TRBD2 (5 bases each). The germline gives CDR1 SGHDT, CDR2 YYEEEE. Trimming pared 2 bases from V and 0 bases from J, leaving 9 bases between. This CDR3 has 15 amino acids.

As for this clonotype: A read error may account for a junction end that differs from germline. This chain connects TRBV11-2 to TRBJ2-5; 7 bases fit TRBD2. The germline V gene has CDR1 SGHAT and CDR2 FQNNGV. The CDR3 has 17 amino acids. The CDR3 DNA reads TGCGCCAGCAGCTTGCGGCTAGCGGAGGGAGAATCAAGAACCCAGTACTTC. Its translation is CASSLRLAEGESRTQYF.

A few counts support this clonotype. V and J are TRBV24-1 and TRBJ2-1, with TRBD1 identical over 7 bases. CDR3 length: 16 residues. The germline V gene has CDR1 KGHDR and CDR2 SFDVKD. The V gene end was trimmed by 1 base and the J gene end by 5 bases; junction bases not matched to a gene: 7. As DNA, the CDR3 is TGTGCCACCAGTGATTTTGCCACAGGGGACAACAATGAGCAGTTCTTC. This translates into CATSDFATGDNNEQFF.

This clonotype was seen repeatedly, ten times or more. This sequence joins TRBV7-9 and TRBJ2-2; D remains ambiguous. Deletions cut 1 base from V and 6 bases from J, with 6 bases between. The CDR3 is made up of 13 amino acids. Per the germline V gene, CDR1 is SEHNR and CDR2 is FQNEAQ (reference sequence). The CDR3 loop is CASSLDISGELFF. The CDR3 nucleotides are TGTGCCAGCAGCTTAGATATTTCCGGGGAGCTGTTTTTT.

This clonotype was observed a few times. The rearrangement links TRBV7-9 to TRBJ1-2, with 8 bases matching TRBD1. Germline assignment: CDR1 SEHNR and CDR2 FQNEAQ (reference sequence). CDR3 size: 17 residues. Germline trimming cut 5 bases from V and 8 bases from J; bases unmatched to any gene: 19. CDR3 DNA: TGTGCCAGCAGCCCATTGGGTGGGTTACAGGGGGTGTTCGGCTACACCTTC. Its protein is CASSPLGGLQGVFGYTF.

The CDR3 DNA sequence: TGTGCCAGCAGTTTCACGGGGGGGGCAGATACGCAGTATTTT. Translating gives CASSFTGGADTQYF. This chain links TRBV12-3 or TRBV12-4 with TRBJ2-3, with 8 nucleotides matching TRBD2. The ends lost 3 bases at V and 4 bases at J; junction bases unmatched: 3. The CDR3 loop spans 14 amino acids.

The CDR3 spells CASSPDLPGDEQFF. The CDR3, as DNA: TGTGCCAGCAGTCCGGACCTCCCCGGCGATGAGCAGTTCTTC. This chain joins TRBV12-3 or TRBV12-4 and TRBJ2-1; D gene uncertain. V shed 5 bases and J shed 8 bases, with 16 bases lying between them. The CDR3 is 14 residues long.

The J gene is TRBJ2-2, the V gene TRBV27; 7 nucleotides line up with TRBD1. V trimming: 2 bases; J trimming: 7 bases; junction bases outside the gene matches: 10. CDR1 MNHEY and CDR2 SMNVEV come from the germline V gene (reference sequence). This CDR3 is built from 16 residues. The CDR3 DNA reads TGTGCCAGCAGTTTAGTAGACAGGGTAGGGAACGGGGAGCTGTTTTTT. Protein product: CASSLVDRVGNGELFF.

This clonotype was detected only a few times. The chain recombines TRBV2 with TRBJ2-1; D not resolved. The V and J ends lost 6 bases and 8 bases respectively, with 11 bases between them. The CDR3 is 12 residues long. Per the germline V gene, CDR1 is SNHLY and CDR2 is FYNNEI. CDR3 region: CASSPGFDEQFF. The CDR3 coding sequence is TGTGCCAGCAGCCCCGGTTTCGATGAGCAGTTCTTC. The full variable domain, with the rest looked up from reference TRBV2 and TRBJ2-1, is EPEVTQTPSHQVTQMGQEVILRCVPISNHLYFYWYRQILGQKVEFLVSFYNNEISEKSEIFDDQFSVERPDGSNFTLKIRSTKLEDSAMYFCASSPGFDEQFFGPGTRLTVL.

This clonotype has a count of ten or more. V usage is TRBV7-9 and J usage is TRBJ2-7, with TRBD2 as a possible D gene (5 bases). Germline values: CDR1 SEHNR, CDR2 FQNEAQ (reference sequence). The CDR3 covers 12 residues. V lost 4 bases and J 5 bases, leaving 9 bases between the germline ends. CDR3 bases: TGTGCCAGCAGCTCCCCTAGCCACGAGCAGTACTTC. Its translation is CASSSPSHEQYF.

The chain carries TRBV2 and TRBJ2-1, with D perhaps matching TRBD1 or TRBD2 (5 bases each). V gave up 6 bases and J gave up 0 bases, with 12 bases separating them. Germline-derived CDR1 and CDR2 are SNHLY and FYNNEI. This CDR3 is built from 15 residues. This CDR3 reads CASRGAGTSYNEQFF. The CDR3 coding sequence is TGTGCCAGCAGGGGCGCAGGGACCTCCTACAATGAGCAGTTCTTC.

The sample holds a few counts of this clonotype. This sequence joins TRBV5-1 and TRBJ2-3; TRBD1 matches at 8 bases. The germline CDR1 and CDR2 sequences are SGHRS and YFSETQ. Trimming at V came to 1 base and at J to 3 bases, leaving 7 bases not matched to a gene. This CDR3 is built from 16 residues. In DNA, the CDR3 is TGCGCCAGCAGCTTGAACAGGGGGATAACTACAGATACGCAGTATTTT. Its translation: CASSLNRGITTDTQYF.

This clonotype was observed at least ten times. The gene calls are TRBV29-1 and TRBJ2-1; 7 bases fit TRBD2. CDR3 length: 14 residues. CDR1 and CDR2 (germline): SQVTM, ANQGSEA. Trimming removed 5 bases from V and 2 bases from J; junction bases left unmatched: 6. DNA for the CDR3: TGCAGCGTTTGGAGCGGGACCGCCTACAATGAGCAGTTCTTC. Amino acid sequence: CSVWSGTAYNEQFF.

The gene calls are TRBV4-2 and TRBJ2-1, with 7 positions matching TRBD1. The V gene's germline CDR1 is LGHNA and CDR2 YNFKEQ. V shed 6 bases, J shed 9 bases, and the junction held 8 bases outside the gene matches. CDR3 length: 13 residues. CDR3 DNA: TGTGCCAGCAGACTCGAGGGGGCGGGTGAGCAGTTCTTC. As protein: CASRLEGAGEQFF.

V usage is TRBV27 and J usage is TRBJ2-1; D perhaps matches TRBD1 (5 bases). CDR3 size: 15 residues. The V end lost 5 bases, the J end lost 5 bases, and 16 bases lay between the germline ends. The germline CDR1 and CDR2 sequences are MNHEY and SMNVEV (reference sequence). The CDR3 protein is CASSPPRTGDNEQFF. CDR3 bases: TGTGCCAGCAGTCCCCCCCGCACAGGTGACAATGAGCAGTTCTTC.

There are a few counts of this clonotype. The rearrangement joins TRBV5-1 to TRBJ2-7; 11 nucleotides match TRBD1. The germline gives CDR1 SGHRS, CDR2 YFSETQ. The CDR3 has 15 amino acids. Trimming took 2 bases from V and 2 from J; bases not matched to a gene: 3. CDR3 bases: TGCGCCAGCAGCTTAGGGACAGGGGGACCCTACGAGCAGTACTTC. Amino acids: CASSLGTGGPYEQYF.

The rearrangement links TRBV10-3 to TRBJ2-7; D is perhaps TRBD2 (6 bases). The germline V gene has CDR1 ENHRY and CDR2 SYGVKD. V lost 7 bases, J lost 7 bases, and 14 bases lay in between. The length of the CDR3 is 12 residues. The CDR3 is CAIKEGGGEQYF. For the CDR3, the DNA is TGTGCCATCAAAGAGGGTGGGGGGGAGCAGTACTTC.

The table lists this clonotype with many counts. This chain links TRBV9 with TRBJ2-2; D is ambiguous. Trimming took 0 bases from V and 0 from J, leaving 9 bases between them. This CDR3 comprises 16 residues. Germline V gene lookup returns CDR1 SGDLS and CDR2 YYNGEE. This chain's CDR3 is CASSVDSKANTGELFF. CDR3 sequence (DNA): TGTGCCAGCAGCGTAGATTCAAAAGCGAACACCGGGGAGCTGTTTTTT. The variable domain in full, completed from reference TRBV9 and TRBJ2-2, reads DSGVTQTPKHLITATGQRVTLRCSPRSGDLSVYWYQQSLDQGLQFLIQYYNGEERAKGNILERFSAQQFPDLHSELNLSSLELGDSALYFCASSVDSKANTGELFFGEGSRLTVL.

This clonotype was seen repeatedly, ten times or more. The rearrangement uses TRBV12-3 or TRBV12-4 and TRBJ1-1; no firm D call. The CDR3 loop spans 16 amino acids. The germline V and J ends were trimmed by 7 bases and 3 bases, with 21 bases remaining between them. The CDR3 here is CASIRMVAPIDTEAFF. The CDR3, as DNA: TGTGCCAGCATAAGGATGGTTGCTCCCATTGACACTGAAGCTTTCTTT.

This clonotype has a handful of counts. This chain joins TRBV13 and TRBJ2-1, with D perhaps matching TRBD2 (6 bases). CDR1 and CDR2 from the germline V gene are PRHDT and FYEKMQ (reference sequence). Deletions cut 5 bases from V and 4 bases from J, with 15 bases between. The CDR3 has 15 residues. The CDR3 DNA reads as TGTGCCAGCAGCCCCGGAGGGCCAGGGTACAATGAGCAGTTCTTC. Translated: CASSPGGPGYNEQFF.

The chain links TRBV7-2 to TRBJ2-7, with 8 bases that match TRBD2. CDR1 is SGHTA and CDR2 is FQGNSA in the germline V gene. CDR3 length: 16 amino acids. Trimming removed 5 bases from V and 5 bases from J; junction bases left unmatched: 14. This CDR3 reads CASSPRGGLVDHEQYF. For the CDR3, the DNA is TGTGCCAGCAGCCCCCGGGGGGGGCTGGTCGACCACGAGCAGTACTTC.

This clonotype showed up many times. V and J are TRBV7-6 and TRBJ2-1; 15 bases line up with TRBD2. CDR1 SGHVS and CDR2 FNYEAQ come from the germline V gene. The CDR3 runs to 18 residues. Trimming cost V 2 bases and J 8 bases; bases outside gene matches: 10. The DNA of the CDR3 is TGTGCCAGCAGCTTAAACCCATGGACTAGCGGGAGGGTTTATGAGCAGTTCTTC. Protein sequence: CASSLNPWTSGRVYEQFF. Full variable domain (outside the CDR3, taken from reference TRBV7-6 and TRBJ2-1): GAGVSQSPRYKVTKRGQDVALRCDPISGHVSLYWYRQALGQGPEFLTYFNYEAQQDKSGLPNDRFSAERPEGSISTLTIQRTEQRDSAMYRCASSLNPWTSGRVYEQFFGPGTRLTVL.